This T cell receptor (beta chain) was found in a study of T cell responses to AZD1222 COVID-19 vaccine. Sequencing used immunoSEQ multiplex PCR; TCRdb keeps in-frame clones, though not all of them. The sample lists about 91,000 clones, about 93% occurring once. With respect to this clone: Antigen: not known.

Whole-study results and caveats: The study reported that nearly half of spike-specific TCRs target unmutated variant regions.

Pooled in the analysis were second doses at about 4 or about 12 weeks. Trimming at V came to 2 bases and at J to 3 bases, leaving 5 bases not matched to a gene. The CDR3 consists of 15 residues. CDR1 and CDR2 (germline): MNHEY, SVGEGT. V and J are TRBV6-2 or TRBV6-3 and TRBJ2-7, with 9 bases aligning to TRBD1. This sample comprised peripheral blood, obtained 28 days after the second AZD1222 dose. The clonotype comes from an adult who received the AZD1222 COVID-19 vaccine. The DNA of the CDR3 is TGTGCCAGCAGTTACCGGGGGACAGGGCTCTACGAGCAGTACTTC. Its translation: CASSYRGTGLYEQYF.